The 23 T cell receptor beta chains given below trace back to one sample, sequenced in a study of blood T cell repertoires in COVID-19. The repertoire was sequenced with immunoSEQ multiplex PCR; TCRdb's copy has only in-frame clones and lacks some. The sample lists fewer than 100,000 clones; roughly 77% were seen once. The sample consisted of peripheral blood. These receptors were obtained from a human donor in a cohort sampled during active COVID-19.

The chain carries TRBV7-2 and TRBJ2-2; 11 nucleotides align to TRBD2. Per germline, CDR1 SGHTA and CDR2 FQGNSA. The CDR3 consists of 16 residues. Trimming at V came to 0 bases and at J to 4 bases, leaving 1 base not matched to a gene. The chain's CDR3 is CASSLASGRGTGELFF. The CDR3 DNA reads TGTGCCAGCAGCTTAGCTAGCGGGAGGGGCACCGGGGAGCTGTTTTTT.

The CDR3 nucleotides read TGTGCCACCGCTAGGGGGACCCTCGCCGCCACAGATACGCAGTATTTT. Protein product: CATARGTLAATDTQYF. This chain links TRBV15 with TRBJ2-3; weak D call: TRBD1 (6 bases). CDR3 length equals 16 residues. V was clipped by 8 bases and J by 2 bases, with 20 bases between them. The germline V gene encodes CDR1 LNHNV and CDR2 YYDKDF (reference sequence).

V usage is TRBV4-3 and J usage is TRBJ2-1; 15 bases map to TRBD2. The CDR3 covers 17 residues. CDR1 is LGHNA and CDR2 is YSLEER in the germline V gene. Trimming at V came to 2 bases and at J to 7 bases, leaving 6 bases not matched to a gene. CDR3 protein: CASSQRTSGRAGNEQFF. In DNA form, the CDR3 reads TGCGCCAGCAGCCAACGGACTAGCGGGAGGGCGGGGAATGAGCAGTTCTTC.

The genes are TRBV11-2 and TRBJ1-1; D possibly corresponds to TRBD1 (6 bases). There are 13 residues in the CDR3. Germline V gene data show CDR1 as SGHAT and CDR2 as FQNNGV. V was cut by 6 bases and J by 6 bases, with 14 bases left in between. The CDR3, as DNA: TGTGCCAGCAGTTATGCGGGGGCCTCTGAAGCTTTCTTT. Protein product: CASSYAGASEAFF.

In its sample, this clone was seen a few times. The J gene is TRBJ1-4, the V gene TRBV28; D is uncertain. This CDR3 spans 12 amino acids. Trimming stripped 5 bases from V and 7 bases from J, with 8 bases between. CDR1 and CDR2 from the germline V gene are MDHEN and SYDVKM. The CDR3 protein is CASSPSFEKLFF. CDR3 bases: TGTGCCAGCAGTCCGAGTTTTGAAAAACTGTTTTTT.

The chain couples TRBV9 to TRBJ2-1; 7 bases fit TRBD2. The CDR3 has 18 amino acids. Trimming removed 0 bases from V and 0 bases from J; junction bases left unmatched: 9. Looked up from germline, CDR1 is SGDLS and CDR2 is YYNGEE. This CDR3 reads CASSVDFLTSLSYNEQFF. CDR3 coding DNA: TGTGCCAGCAGCGTAGACTTTTTGACTAGCCTCTCCTACAATGAGCAGTTCTTC.

The chain is built from TRBV6-2 or TRBV6-3 and TRBJ1-2; 9 bases agree with TRBD1. J lost 6 bases, V lost 6 bases, and 5 bases had no gene match. Germline V CDR1 and CDR2: MNHEY, SVGEGT. The CDR3 is 13 amino acids. Written as DNA, the CDR3 is TGTGCCAGCAGCCTACAGGGGGCCGATGGCTACACCTTC. Protein product: CASSLQGADGYTF.

This chain connects TRBV5-4 to TRBJ2-3, with TRBD1 matching over 8 bases. The V gene's germline CDR1 is SGHNT and CDR2 YYREEE (reference sequence). The trim removed 4 bases at V and 5 bases at J, leaving 6 bases unmatched. The CDR3 loop spans 14 amino acids. The CDR3 spells CASSVDRGQDTQYF. The CDR3, as DNA: TGTGCCAGCAGCGTCGACAGGGGACAAGATACGCAGTATTTT.

The chain carries TRBV7-3 and TRBJ2-3, with D possibly TRBD2 on 6 matching bases. Germline V gives CDR1 SGHTA, CDR2 FQGTGA. This CDR3 has 16 amino acids. Trimming stripped 5 bases from V and 8 bases from J, with 23 bases between. CDR3 region: CASSPGLASGLATQYF. Here the CDR3 DNA reads TGTGCCAGCAGCCCCGGCCTAGCGAGCGGCCTAGCTACGCAGTATTTT.

This sequence joins TRBV15 and TRBJ2-7; a possible D gene is TRBD1 (6 bases). Between the trimmed V and J ends, which lost 1 base and 5 bases, there was a span of 15 bases. CDR3 length equals 15 residues. Looked up from germline, CDR1 is LNHNV and CDR2 is YYDKDF (reference sequence). In DNA form, the CDR3 reads TGTGCCACCAGCAGAGGTAGATCAGGGGTCAACGAGCAGTACTTC. The encoded protein is CATSRGRSGVNEQYF.

The CDR3: CSVEFGQGITDTQYF. CDR3 DNA: TGCAGCGTTGAATTCGGACAGGGGATTACAGATACGCAGTATTTT. J is TRBJ2-3 and V is TRBV29-1, with 9 bases lining up with TRBD1. Germline assignment: CDR1 SQVTM and CDR2 ANQGSEA. This CDR3 spans 15 amino acids. After removal of 2 bases from V and 3 bases from J, the junction contained 6 bases not matched to a gene.

The chain links TRBV9 to TRBJ2-7; TRBD2 matches at 16 bases. This CDR3 contains 18 residues. The J segment lost 0 bases and the V segment lost 4 bases, leaving 7 bases of the junction unmatched. CDR1 is SGDLS, CDR2 YYNGEE, per germline. DNA for the CDR3: TGTGCCAGCAGCCTGGGACTAGCGGGAGGGACAAGCTCCTACGAGCAGTACTTC. This encodes CASSLGLAGGTSSYEQYF.

The rearrangement joins TRBV7-6 to TRBJ2-5, with 14 bases aligning to TRBD2. Germline V gene sequence: CDR1 SGHVS, CDR2 FNYEAQ. The length of the CDR3 is 19 residues. Trimming at V came to 5 bases and at J to 1 base, leaving 12 bases not matched to a gene. The CDR3 is CASSRRPGTSGSAQETQYF. CDR3 DNA sequence: TGTGCCAGCAGCCGCAGACCAGGGACTAGCGGGAGTGCCCAAGAGACCCAGTACTTC.

The chain uses TRBV30 and TRBJ1-6, with D unresolved. The CDR3 consists of 14 residues. CDR1 is GTSNPN and CDR2 is SVGIG in the germline V gene (reference sequence). Trimming shortened V by 2 bases and J by 4 bases, and 9 bases separated the two germline ends. The CDR3 protein is CAWSSGVYNSPLHF. Here the CDR3 DNA reads TGTGCCTGGAGTAGCGGGGTTTATAATTCACCCCTCCACTTT.

As regards this clone: Other DNA sequences in this specimen translate into the identical CDR3. The rearrangement uses TRBV28 and TRBJ2-1; D gene unclear. Germline V gene lookup returns CDR1 MDHEN and CDR2 SYDVKM. V lost 6 bases and J lost 0, with 9 bases in between. CDR3 length: 14 amino acids. CDR3 DNA sequence: TGTGCCAGCAGCTCCTATAGCTCCTACAATGAGCAGTTCTTC. Translation gives CASSSYSSYNEQFF.

The count of this clone is one. V usage is TRBV27 and J usage is TRBJ1-1, with D maybe TRBD1 (6 bases). Germline V gene sequence: CDR1 MNHEY, CDR2 SMNVEV (reference sequence). The CDR3 is 15 amino acids. The germline V and J ends were trimmed by 6 bases and 3 bases, with 17 bases remaining between them. CDR3 coding DNA: TGTGCCAGCAGCGGAATTCGAACAGGGCACACTGAAGCTTTCTTT. Translation gives CASSGIRTGHTEAFF.

The rearrangement uses TRBV9 and TRBJ2-1; TRBD1 might be the D (5 bases). The CDR3 has 13 residues. The germline V gene encodes CDR1 SGDLS and CDR2 YYNGEE. Trimming cost V 2 bases and J 9 bases, with 12 bases left between them. The CDR3 region is CASSVRGLGEQFF. As DNA, the CDR3 is TGTGCCAGCAGCGTTAGGGGATTGGGTGAGCAGTTCTTC.

The J gene is TRBJ1-6, the V gene TRBV5-1; D gene unclear. Germline assignment: CDR1 SGHRS and CDR2 YFSETQ. This CDR3 has 15 amino acids. Trimming took off 1 base at V and 0 bases at J, with 5 bases between the two ends. CDR3 region: CASSLTSSYNSPLHF. The DNA of the CDR3 is TGCGCCAGCAGCTTGACGAGCTCCTATAATTCACCCCTCCACTTT.

The gene calls are TRBV10-2 and TRBJ2-3, with 10 bases matching TRBD2. The V and J ends lost 10 bases and 3 bases, in that order; junction bases with no gene match: 13. Per the germline V gene, CDR1 is WSHSY and CDR2 is SAAADI. The CDR3 is 16 amino acids. The CDR3 is CATHFGVAGGTDTQYF. CDR3 sequence (DNA): TGCGCCACTCACTTCGGGGTAGCGGGGGGAACAGATACGCAGTATTTT.

CDR3 amino acids: CASSQDPWDRAGAEAFF. CDR3 nucleotides: TGTGCCAGCAGCCAAGATCCGTGGGACAGGGCGGGCGCTGAAGCTTTCTTT. The J gene is TRBJ1-1, the V gene TRBV3-1 (or the pseudogene TRBV3-2); TRBD1 matches 9 bases. Losses at the gene ends were 0 bases for V and 6 bases for J; bases not matched to a gene: 11. The germline V gene encodes CDR1 LGHDT and CDR2 YNNKEL (reference sequence). The CDR3 contains 17 residues.

The V call is TRBV27, the J call TRBJ2-1; D not certain. Germline loops: CDR1 MNHEY, CDR2 SMNVEV (reference sequence). Trimming removed 2 bases from V and 5 bases from J, with 13 bases in between. The CDR3 sequence is 15 residues long. The CDR3 protein is CASSLKRTENNEQFF. Here the CDR3 DNA reads TGTGCCAGCAGTTTAAAGCGTACCGAGAACAATGAGCAGTTCTTC.

This chain connects TRBV20-1 to TRBJ2-2; D not certain. The CDR3 has 13 amino acids. CDR1 is DFQATT and CDR2 is SNEGSKA in the germline V gene (reference sequence). Trimming cost V 7 bases and J 6 bases, with 15 bases left between them. Here the CDR3 DNA reads TGCAGTGTCAGTGAATCAAGCGCCGGGGAGCTGTTTTTT. Residues: CSVSESSAGELFF.

The chain joins TRBV12-5 to TRBJ2-2, with D possibly TRBD1 on 6 matching bases. This CDR3 contains 15 residues. Germline lookup yields CDR1 LGHNT and CDR2 FRNRAP. V was clipped by 6 bases and J by 6 bases, with 17 bases between them. The CDR3 here is CASGNRDIRAGELFF. CDR3 bases: TGTGCTAGTGGAAACCGGGACATACGGGCCGGGGAGCTGTTTTTT.